Listed below are T cell receptor beta chains from one sample, sequenced in a study of blood T cell repertoires in COVID-19. Sequencing used immunoSEQ multiplex PCR; TCRdb keeps in-frame clones, though not all of them. Found here are 95,000 to 120,000 clones, about 88% of them singletons; the top ten hold around 3.5%. Sequencing used peripheral blood. These receptors all come from a man between 40 and 49 years old with acute or convalescent COVID-19. Each CDR3 is given with its conserved first and last residue. The D gene is left open where the match is weak. Clone size is not always given. Where it is, it says once, few, many or a class for expanded clones.

D,V,J,size,CDR3,DNA
TRBD2,TRBV7-2,TRBJ2-3,-,CASSITSGGARRTDTQYF,TGTGCCAGCAGCATCACTAGCGGGGGGGCCCGCCGGACAGATACGCAGTATTTT
-,TRBV7-2,TRBJ2-6,-,CASNVQGSGANVLTF,TGTGCCAGCAACGTCCAGGGGTCCGGGGCCAACGTCCTGACTTTC
-,TRBV27,TRBJ2-7,-,CASSLQPQGTYEQYF,TGTGCCAGCAGTTTACAACCACAGGGAACCTACGAGCAGTACTTC
-,TRBV24-1,TRBJ2-3,-,CATSPLGGAGTDTQYF,TGTGCCACTTCCCCCTTGGGGGGGGCCGGCACAGATACGCAGTATTTT
-,TRBV27,TRBJ2-7,-,CASSPSPNGTPKPLF,TGTGCCAGCAGTCCGTCCCCCAACGGGACACCGAAACCCCTCTTC
-,TRBV5-1,TRBJ2-1,-,CASSLELKHNEQFF,TGCGCCAGCAGCTTGGAGCTGAAGCACAATGAGCAGTTCTTC
TRBD1,TRBV6-2/TRBV6-3,TRBJ2-2,-,CASSPDRGTGELFF,TGTGCCAGCAGCCCAGACAGGGGCACCGGGGAGCTGTTTTTT
TRBD1,TRBV9,TRBJ2-1,once,CASSSSGTGVYNEQFF,TGTGCCAGCAGCTCCTCCGGGACAGGGGTCTACAATGAGCAGTTCTTC
-,TRBV25-1,TRBJ1-6,many,CASSEFQGRDSPLHF,TGTGCCAGCAGTGAATTCCAGGGAAGGGATTCACCCCTCCACTTT
-,TRBV5-1,TRBJ1-1,-,CASSLSDRGGLNTEAFF,TGCGCCAGCAGCTTGTCGGATCGAGGAGGGTTGAACACTGAAGCTTTCTTT
-,TRBV7-3,TRBJ1-1,-,CASSLLAADNTEAFF,TGTGCCAGCAGCCTCCTCGCGGCAGATAACACTGAAGCTTTCTTT
-,TRBV19,TRBJ1-5,few,CASSSSGGNQPQHF,TGTGCCAGTAGTTCGTCCGGGGGGAATCAGCCCCAGCATTTT
-,TRBV5-4,TRBJ2-2,-,CASSPPAVPGELFF,TGTGCCAGCAGCCCCCCTGCGGTTCCCGGGGAGCTGTTTTTT
TRBD1,TRBV4-2,TRBJ2-5,-,CASSRDRGRQETQYF,TGTGCCAGCAGCCGCGACAGGGGGCGCCAAGAGACCCAGTACTTC
-,TRBV7-8,TRBJ1-3,-,CASSLASISGNTIYF,TGTGCCAGCAGCTTAGCGAGCATCTCTGGAAACACCATATATTTT
-,TRBV7-8,TRBJ2-1,-,CASSLWSVHSYNEQFF,TGTGCCAGCAGCTTATGGTCGGTCCACTCCTACAATGAGCAGTTCTTC
-,TRBV3-1/TRBV3-2,TRBJ1-5,-,CASSLSPFNQPQHF,TGTGCCAGCAGCCTCTCTCCGTTTAATCAGCCCCAGCATTTT
TRBD2,TRBV2,TRBJ2-2,once,CASSVGTTNTGELFF,TGTGCCAGCAGTGTGGGGACTACGAACACCGGGGAGCTGTTTTTT
TRBD1,TRBV9,TRBJ2-7,-,CASSLQGAGSEQYF,TGTGCCAGCAGCTTACAGGGGGCCGGGAGCGAGCAGTACTTC
-,TRBV3-1/TRBV3-2,TRBJ2-2,few,CASSQPVTGELFF,TGTGCCAGCAGCCAACCCGTTACCGGGGAGCTGTTTTTT
TRBD2,TRBV11-3,TRBJ2-1,-,CASSLGRPWSSGNNNEQFF,TGTGCCAGCAGCTTAGGCCGGCCTTGGTCTAGCGGGAACAACAATGAGCAGTTCTTC
TRBD2,TRBV7-3,TRBJ2-3,-,CASSLIGGGATDTQYF,TGTGCCAGCAGCTTAATTGGCGGGGGGGCCACAGATACGCAGTATTTT
-,TRBV10-3,TRBJ1-3,-,CAISGGPSGNTIYF,TGTGCCATCAGTGGGGGGCCCTCTGGAAACACCATATATTTT
-,TRBV28,TRBJ1-1,-,CASSFELVTGDNTEAFF,TGTGCCAGCAGTTTTGAACTAGTGACGGGAGATAACACTGAAGCTTTCTTT
-,TRBV11-2,TRBJ1-1,-,CASSRYGQSNTEAFF,TGTGCCAGCAGCCGCTATGGACAGTCGAACACTGAAGCTTTCTTT
TRBD1,TRBV5-1,TRBJ1-1,-,CASSTNTGGTEAFF,TGCGCCAGCAGTACTAACACAGGGGGCACTGAAGCTTTCTTT
-,TRBV4-1,TRBJ2-7,-,CASSQDRTEFAYEQYF,TGCGCCAGCAGCCAAGATCGGACAGAATTTGCCTACGAGCAGTACTTC
-,TRBV7-6,TRBJ2-3,-,CASSEMGGLSTDTQYF,TGTGCCAGCAGTGAGATGGGGGGGCTCAGCACAGATACGCAGTATTTT
-,TRBV30,TRBJ1-1,-,CAWRQDTPGFTEAFF,TGTGCCTGGAGGCAGGACACACCTGGGTTCACTGAAGCTTTCTTT
-,TRBV15,TRBJ2-5,-,CATSKSRETQYF,TGTGCCACCAGCAAGTCCCGGGAGACCCAGTACTTC
-,TRBV5-1,TRBJ2-7,-,CASSLGPAGYSTYEQYF,TGCGCCAGCAGCTTGGGGCCAGCGGGCTACTCAACCTACGAGCAGTACTTC
-,TRBV7-9,TRBJ2-2,-,CATGHMNTGELFF,TGTGCTACGGGACACATGAACACCGGGGAGCTGTTTTTT